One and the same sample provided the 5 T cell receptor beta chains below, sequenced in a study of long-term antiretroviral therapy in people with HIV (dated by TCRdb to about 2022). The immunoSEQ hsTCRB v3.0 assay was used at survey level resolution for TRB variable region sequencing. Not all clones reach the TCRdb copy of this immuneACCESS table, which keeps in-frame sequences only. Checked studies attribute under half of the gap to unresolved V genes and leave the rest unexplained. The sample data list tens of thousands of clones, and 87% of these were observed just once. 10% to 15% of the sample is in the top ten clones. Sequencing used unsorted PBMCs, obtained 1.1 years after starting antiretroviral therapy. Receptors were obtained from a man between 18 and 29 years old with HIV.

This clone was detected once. The chain's CDR3 is CAISELGGRSYNEQFF. Written as DNA, the CDR3 is TGTGCCATCAGTGAGTTAGGCGGGAGATCCTACAATGAGCAGTTCTTC. The chain is built from TRBV10-3 and TRBJ2-1; the match to TRBD2 covers 7 bases. The trim removed 1 base at V and 1 base at J, leaving 4 bases unmatched. CDR1 and CDR2 (germline): ENHRY, SYGVKD. The CDR3 is made up of 16 amino acids.

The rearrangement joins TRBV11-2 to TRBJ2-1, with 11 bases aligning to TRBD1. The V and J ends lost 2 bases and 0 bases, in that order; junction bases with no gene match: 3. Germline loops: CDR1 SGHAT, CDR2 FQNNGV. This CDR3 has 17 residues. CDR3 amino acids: CASSLYGTGGSYNEQFF. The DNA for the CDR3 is TGTGCCAGCAGCTTATATGGGACAGGGGGCTCCTACAATGAGCAGTTCTTC.

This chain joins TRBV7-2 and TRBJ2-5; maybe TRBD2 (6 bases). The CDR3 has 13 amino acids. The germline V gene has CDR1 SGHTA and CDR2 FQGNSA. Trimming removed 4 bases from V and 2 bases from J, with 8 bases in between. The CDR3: CASSSGLQETQYF. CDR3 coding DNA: TGTGCCAGCAGCTCGGGACTTCAAGAGACCCAGTACTTC. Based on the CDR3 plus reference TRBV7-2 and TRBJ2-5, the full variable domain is GAGVSQSPSNKVTEKGKDVELRCDPISGHTALYWYRQSLGQGLEFLIYFQGNSAPDKSGLPSDRFSAERTGGSVSTLTIQRTQQEDSAVYLCASSSGLQETQYFGPGTRLLVL.

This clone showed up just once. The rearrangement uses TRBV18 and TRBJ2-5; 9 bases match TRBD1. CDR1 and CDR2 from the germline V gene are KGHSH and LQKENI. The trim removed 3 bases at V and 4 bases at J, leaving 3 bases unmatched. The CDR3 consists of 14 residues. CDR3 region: CASSPGTGSETQYF. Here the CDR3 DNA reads TGTGCCAGCTCACCGGGGACAGGGTCAGAGACCCAGTACTTC.

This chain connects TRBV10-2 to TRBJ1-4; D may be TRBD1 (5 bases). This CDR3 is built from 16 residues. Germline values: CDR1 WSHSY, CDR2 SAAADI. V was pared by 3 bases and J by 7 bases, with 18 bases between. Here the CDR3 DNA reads TGCGCCAGCAGTGATCCGGGGGGTTACGGAAGTGAAAAACTGTTTTTT. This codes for CASSDPGGYGSEKLFF.